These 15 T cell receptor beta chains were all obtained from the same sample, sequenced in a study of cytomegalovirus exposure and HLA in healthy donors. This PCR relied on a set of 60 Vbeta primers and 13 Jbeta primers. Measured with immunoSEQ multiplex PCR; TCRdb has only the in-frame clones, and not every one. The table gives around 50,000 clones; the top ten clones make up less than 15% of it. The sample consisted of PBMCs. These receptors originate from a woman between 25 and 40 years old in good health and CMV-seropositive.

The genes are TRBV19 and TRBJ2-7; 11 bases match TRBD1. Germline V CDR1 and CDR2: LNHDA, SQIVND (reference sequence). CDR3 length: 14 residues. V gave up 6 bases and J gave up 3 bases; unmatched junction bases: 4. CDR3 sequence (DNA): TGTGCCAGTAGCCCCGGGACAGGGGGCTACGAGCAGTACTTC. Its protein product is CASSPGTGGYEQYF.

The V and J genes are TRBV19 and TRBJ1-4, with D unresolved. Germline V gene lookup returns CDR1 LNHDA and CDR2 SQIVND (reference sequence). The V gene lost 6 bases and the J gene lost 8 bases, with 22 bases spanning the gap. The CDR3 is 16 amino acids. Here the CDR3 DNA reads TGTGCCAGTAGGACCTTAATACAAGGTTGGAGCGAAAAACTGTTTTTT. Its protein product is CASRTLIQGWSEKLFF.

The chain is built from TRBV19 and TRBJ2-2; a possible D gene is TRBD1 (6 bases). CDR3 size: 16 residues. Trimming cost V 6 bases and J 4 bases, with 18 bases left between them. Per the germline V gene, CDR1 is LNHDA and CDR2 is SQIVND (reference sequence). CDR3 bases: TGTGCCAGTAGCCATGGGCAGGGGACATTCACCGGGGAGCTGTTTTTT. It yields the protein CASSHGQGTFTGELFF.

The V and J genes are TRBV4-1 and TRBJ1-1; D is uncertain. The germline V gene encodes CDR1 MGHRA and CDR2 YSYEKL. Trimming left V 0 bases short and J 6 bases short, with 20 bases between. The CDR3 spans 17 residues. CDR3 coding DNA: TGCGCCAGCAGCCAAGATGGGAGGTACAGTCGGAGGGCTGAAGCTTTCTTT. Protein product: CASSQDGRYSRRAEAFF.

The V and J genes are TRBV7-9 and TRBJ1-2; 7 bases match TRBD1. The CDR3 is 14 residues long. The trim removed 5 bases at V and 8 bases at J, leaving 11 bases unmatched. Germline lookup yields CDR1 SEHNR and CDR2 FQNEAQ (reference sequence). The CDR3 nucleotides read TGTGCCAGCAGCCCGCCCGACAGGGAGAACGGCTACACCTTC. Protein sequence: CASSPPDRENGYTF.

CDR3 in amino acids: CAWRAPSRNTQYF. The CDR3 coding sequence is TGTGCCTGGAGGGCGCCCTCTAGAAATACGCAGTATTTT. The chain is built from TRBV30 and TRBJ2-3, with D unclear. The V end lost 3 bases, the J end lost 7 bases, and 14 bases lay between the germline ends. CDR1 is GTSNPN and CDR2 is SVGIG in the germline V gene (reference sequence). This CDR3 contains 13 residues.

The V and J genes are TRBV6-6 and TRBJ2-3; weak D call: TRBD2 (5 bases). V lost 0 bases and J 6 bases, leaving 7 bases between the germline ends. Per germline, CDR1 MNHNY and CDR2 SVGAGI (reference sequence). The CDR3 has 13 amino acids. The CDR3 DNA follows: TGTGCCAGCAGTTACTCGTTAGCGGATACGCAGTATTTT. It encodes CASSYSLADTQYF.

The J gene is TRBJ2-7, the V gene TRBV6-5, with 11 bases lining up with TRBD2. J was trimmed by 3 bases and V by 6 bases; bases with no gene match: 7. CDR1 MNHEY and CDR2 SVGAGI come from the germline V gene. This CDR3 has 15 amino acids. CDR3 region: CASRPTSGDDYEQYF. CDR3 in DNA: TGTGCCAGCAGACCGACTAGCGGGGATGACTACGAGCAGTACTTC.

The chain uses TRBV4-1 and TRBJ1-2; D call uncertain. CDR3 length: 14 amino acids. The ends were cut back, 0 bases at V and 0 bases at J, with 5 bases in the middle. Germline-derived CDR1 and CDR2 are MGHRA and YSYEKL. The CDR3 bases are TGCGCCAGCAGCCAAGACCACACTAACTATGGCTACACCTTC. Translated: CASSQDHTNYGYTF.

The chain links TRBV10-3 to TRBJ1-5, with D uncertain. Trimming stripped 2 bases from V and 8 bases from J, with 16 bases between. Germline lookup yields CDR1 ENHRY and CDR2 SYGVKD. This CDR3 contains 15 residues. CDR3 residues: CAISEAPAGLEPQHF. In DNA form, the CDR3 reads TGTGCCATCAGTGAGGCCCCGGCAGGCTTGGAGCCCCAGCATTTT.

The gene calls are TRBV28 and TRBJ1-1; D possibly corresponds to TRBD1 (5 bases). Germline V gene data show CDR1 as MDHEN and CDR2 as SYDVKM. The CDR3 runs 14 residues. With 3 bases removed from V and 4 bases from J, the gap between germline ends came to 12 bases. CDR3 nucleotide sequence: TGTGCCAGCAGTTTGAGGCAGGGTGGCACTGAAGCTTTCTTT. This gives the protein CASSLRQGGTEAFF. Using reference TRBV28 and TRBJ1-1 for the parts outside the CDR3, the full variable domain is DVKVTQSSRYLVKRTGEKVFLECVQDMDHENMFWYRQDPGLGLRLIYFSYDVKMKEKGDIPEGYSVSREKKERFSLILESASTNQTSMYLCASSLRQGGTEAFFGQGTRLTVV.

CDR3 bases: TGTGCCAGCAGCCAAGTCGCCGGACAGGGCGGTACCTACGAGCAGTACTTC. Translating it yields CASSQVAGQGGTYEQYF. The genes are TRBV14 and TRBJ2-7, with TRBD1 identical over 8 bases. Trimming removed 1 base from V and 2 bases from J; junction bases left unmatched: 10. Germline assignment: CDR1 SGHDN and CDR2 FVKESK. The CDR3 sequence is 17 residues long.

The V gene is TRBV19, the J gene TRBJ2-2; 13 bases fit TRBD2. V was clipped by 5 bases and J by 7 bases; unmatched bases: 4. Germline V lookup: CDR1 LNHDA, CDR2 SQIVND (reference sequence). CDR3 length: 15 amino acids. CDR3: CASSWGTSGIGELFF. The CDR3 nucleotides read TGTGCCAGTAGTTGGGGGACTAGCGGGATCGGGGAGCTGTTTTTT.

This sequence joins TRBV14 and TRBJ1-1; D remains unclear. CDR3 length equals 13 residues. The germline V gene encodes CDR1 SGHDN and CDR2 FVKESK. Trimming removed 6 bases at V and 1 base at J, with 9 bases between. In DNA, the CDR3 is TGTGCCAGCAGTCGAAACAGGAACACTGAAGCTTTCTTT. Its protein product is CASSRNRNTEAFF.

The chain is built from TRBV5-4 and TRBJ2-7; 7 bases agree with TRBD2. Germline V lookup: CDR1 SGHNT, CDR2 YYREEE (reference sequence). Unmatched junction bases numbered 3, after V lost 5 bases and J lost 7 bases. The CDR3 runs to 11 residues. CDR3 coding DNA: TGTGCCAGCAGAGGGGAGGGGGAGCAGTACTTC. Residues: CASRGEGEQYF.